This T cell receptor (beta chain) derives from a study of T cell changes during pregnancy in multiple sclerosis. Method: immunoSEQ multiplex PCR; TCRdb's copy keeps in-frame clones and lacks some. The repertoire holds 70,000 or so clones, around 90% seen once, with 0.4% to 0.45% in the top ten. V lost 7 bases and J lost 0, with 13 bases in between. The length of the CDR3 is 15 residues. Per germline, CDR1 MNHEY and CDR2 SVGAGI. This clonotype originated in a female donor with multiple sclerosis, enrolled in a pregnancy study. J is TRBJ1-5 and V is TRBV6-5, with D uncertain. The sample consisted of CD4+ T cells from peripheral blood mononuclear cells, taken before pregnancy. The CDR3 DNA follows: TGTGCCAGCACCCCACGAGCGGATAGCAATCAGCCCCAGCATTTT. Amino acid sequence: CASTPRADSNQPQHF.